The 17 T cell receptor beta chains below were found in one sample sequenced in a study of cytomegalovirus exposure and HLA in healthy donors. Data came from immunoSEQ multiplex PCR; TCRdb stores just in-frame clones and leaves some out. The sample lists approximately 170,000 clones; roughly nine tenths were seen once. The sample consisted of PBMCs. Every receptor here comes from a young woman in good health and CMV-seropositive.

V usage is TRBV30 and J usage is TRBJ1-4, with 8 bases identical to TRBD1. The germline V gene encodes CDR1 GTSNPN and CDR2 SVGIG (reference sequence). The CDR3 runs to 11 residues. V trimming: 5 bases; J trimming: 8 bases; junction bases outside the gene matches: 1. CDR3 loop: CAWDRGEKLFF. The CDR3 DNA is TGTGCCTGGGACAGGGGCGAAAAACTGTTTTTT. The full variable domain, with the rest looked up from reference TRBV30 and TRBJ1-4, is SQTIHQWPATLVQPVGSPLSLECTVEGTSNPNLYWYRQAAGRGLQLLFYSVGIGQISSEVPQNLSASRPQDRQFILSSKKLLLSDSGFYLCAWDRGEKLFFGSGTQLSVL.

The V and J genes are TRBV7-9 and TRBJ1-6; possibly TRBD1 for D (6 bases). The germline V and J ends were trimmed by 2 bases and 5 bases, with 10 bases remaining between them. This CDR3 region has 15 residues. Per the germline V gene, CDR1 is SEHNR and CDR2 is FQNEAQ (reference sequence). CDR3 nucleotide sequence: TGTGCCAGCAGCTTAACAGGGTTAGATAATTCACCCCTCCACTTT. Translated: CASSLTGLDNSPLHF.

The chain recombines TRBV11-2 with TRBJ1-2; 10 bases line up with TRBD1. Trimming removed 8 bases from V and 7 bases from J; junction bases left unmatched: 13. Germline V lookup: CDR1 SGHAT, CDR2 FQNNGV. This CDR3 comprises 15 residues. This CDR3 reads CASSTSRTGGFGYTF. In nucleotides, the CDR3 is TGTGCCAGCTCGACCTCCCGGACAGGGGGGTTTGGCTACACCTTC.

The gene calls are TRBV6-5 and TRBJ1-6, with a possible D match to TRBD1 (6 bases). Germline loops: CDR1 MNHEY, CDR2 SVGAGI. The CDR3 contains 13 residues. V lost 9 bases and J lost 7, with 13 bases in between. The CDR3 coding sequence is TGTGCCAGTACCGGGACAAAAAATTCACCCCTCCACTTT. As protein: CASTGTKNSPLHF.

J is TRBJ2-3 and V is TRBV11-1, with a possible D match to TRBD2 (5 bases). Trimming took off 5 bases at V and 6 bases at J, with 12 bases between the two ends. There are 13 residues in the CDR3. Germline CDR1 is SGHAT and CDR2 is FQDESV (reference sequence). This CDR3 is CASSVIGLDTQYF. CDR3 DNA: TGTGCCAGCAGCGTCATTGGACTCGATACGCAGTATTTT. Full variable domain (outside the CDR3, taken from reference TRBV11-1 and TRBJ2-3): EAEVAQSPRYKITEKSQAVAFWCDPISGHATLYWYRQILGQGPELLVQFQDESVVDDSQLPKDRFSAERLKGVDSTLKIQPAELGDSAMYLCASSVIGLDTQYFGPGTRLTVL.

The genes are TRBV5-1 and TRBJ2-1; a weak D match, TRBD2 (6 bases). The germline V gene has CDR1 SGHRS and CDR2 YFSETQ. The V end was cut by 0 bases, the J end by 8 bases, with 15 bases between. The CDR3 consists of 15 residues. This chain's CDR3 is CASSLASLAFDEQFF. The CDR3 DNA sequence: TGCGCCAGCAGCTTGGCCTCACTAGCCTTTGATGAGCAGTTCTTC.

The CDR3 protein is CASSLEGGAETQYF. CDR3 in DNA: TGCGCCAGCAGCTTGGAAGGGGGCGCAGAGACCCAGTACTTC. The rearrangement links TRBV5-1 to TRBJ2-5; 7 nucleotides align to TRBD1. The germline V gene has CDR1 SGHRS and CDR2 YFSETQ. Trimming took 0 bases from V and 4 from J; bases not matched to a gene: 3. This CDR3 spans 14 amino acids.

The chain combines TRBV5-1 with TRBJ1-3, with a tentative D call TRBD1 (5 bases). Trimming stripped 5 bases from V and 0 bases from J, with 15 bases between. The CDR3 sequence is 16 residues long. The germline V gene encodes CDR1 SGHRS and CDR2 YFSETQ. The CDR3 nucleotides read TGCGCCAGCAGACATGGACTACAGGACTCTGGAAACACCATATATTTT. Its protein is CASRHGLQDSGNTIYF.

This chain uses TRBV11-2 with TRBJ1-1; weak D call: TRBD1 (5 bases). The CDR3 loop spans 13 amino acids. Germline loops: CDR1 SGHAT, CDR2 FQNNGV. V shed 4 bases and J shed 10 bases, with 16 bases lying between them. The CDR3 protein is CASSSPLGRGAFF. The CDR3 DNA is TGTGCCAGCAGCTCGCCCTTGGGGCGCGGAGCTTTCTTT.

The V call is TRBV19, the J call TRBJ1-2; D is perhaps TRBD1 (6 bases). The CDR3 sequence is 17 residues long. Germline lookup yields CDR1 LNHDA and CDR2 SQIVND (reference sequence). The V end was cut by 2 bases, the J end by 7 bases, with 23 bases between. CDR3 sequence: CASSIRGIGQLSPGYTF. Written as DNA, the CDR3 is TGTGCCAGTAGTATAAGGGGGATCGGTCAGCTCTCCCCTGGCTACACCTTC.

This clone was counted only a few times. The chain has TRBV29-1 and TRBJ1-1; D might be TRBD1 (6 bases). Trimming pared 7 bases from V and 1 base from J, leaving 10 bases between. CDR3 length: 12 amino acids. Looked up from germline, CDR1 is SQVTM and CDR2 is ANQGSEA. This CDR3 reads CSAGTPNTEAFF. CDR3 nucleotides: TGCAGCGCTGGGACACCGAACACTGAAGCTTTCTTT.

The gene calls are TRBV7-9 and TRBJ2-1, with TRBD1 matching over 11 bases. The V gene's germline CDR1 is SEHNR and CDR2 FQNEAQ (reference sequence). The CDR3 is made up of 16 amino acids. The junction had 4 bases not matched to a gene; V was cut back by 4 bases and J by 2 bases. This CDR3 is CASSYRTGGAYNEQFF. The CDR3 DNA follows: TGTGCCAGCAGCTACCGGACAGGGGGCGCCTACAATGAGCAGTTCTTC.

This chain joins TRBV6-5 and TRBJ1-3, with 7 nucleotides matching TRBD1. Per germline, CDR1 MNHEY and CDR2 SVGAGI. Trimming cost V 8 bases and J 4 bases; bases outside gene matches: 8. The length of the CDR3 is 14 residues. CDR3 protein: CASARGGFGNTIYF. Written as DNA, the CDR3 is TGTGCCAGCGCGAGAGGGGGCTTCGGAAACACCATATATTTT.

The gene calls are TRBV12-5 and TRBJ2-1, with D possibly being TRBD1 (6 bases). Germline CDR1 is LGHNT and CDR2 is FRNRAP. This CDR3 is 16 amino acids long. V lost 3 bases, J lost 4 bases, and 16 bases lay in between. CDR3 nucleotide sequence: TGTGCTAGTGGTTTACAGGGTGGGTCGGGGTACAATGAGCAGTTCTTC. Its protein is CASGLQGGSGYNEQFF.

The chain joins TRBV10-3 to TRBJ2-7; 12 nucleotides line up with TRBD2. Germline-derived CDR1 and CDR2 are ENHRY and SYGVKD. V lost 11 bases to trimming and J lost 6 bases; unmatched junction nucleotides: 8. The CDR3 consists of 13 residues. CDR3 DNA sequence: TGTGCCGCTATGACTAGCGGGAGTAGCGAGCAGTACTTC. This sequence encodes CAAMTSGSSEQYF.

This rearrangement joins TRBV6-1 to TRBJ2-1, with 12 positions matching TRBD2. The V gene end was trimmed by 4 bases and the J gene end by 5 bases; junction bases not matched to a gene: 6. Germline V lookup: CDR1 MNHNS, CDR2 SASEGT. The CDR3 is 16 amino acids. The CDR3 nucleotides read TGTGCCAGCAGTGCTTGGACTAGCGGGGCCGACAATGAGCAGTTCTTC. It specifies CASSAWTSGADNEQFF.

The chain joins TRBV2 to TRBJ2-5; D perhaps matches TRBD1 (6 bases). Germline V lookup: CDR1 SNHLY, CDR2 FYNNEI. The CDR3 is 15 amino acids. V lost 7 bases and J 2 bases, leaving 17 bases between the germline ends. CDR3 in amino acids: CASKIRDNEQETQYF. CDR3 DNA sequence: TGTGCCAGCAAAATCCGGGACAACGAACAAGAGACCCAGTACTTC.